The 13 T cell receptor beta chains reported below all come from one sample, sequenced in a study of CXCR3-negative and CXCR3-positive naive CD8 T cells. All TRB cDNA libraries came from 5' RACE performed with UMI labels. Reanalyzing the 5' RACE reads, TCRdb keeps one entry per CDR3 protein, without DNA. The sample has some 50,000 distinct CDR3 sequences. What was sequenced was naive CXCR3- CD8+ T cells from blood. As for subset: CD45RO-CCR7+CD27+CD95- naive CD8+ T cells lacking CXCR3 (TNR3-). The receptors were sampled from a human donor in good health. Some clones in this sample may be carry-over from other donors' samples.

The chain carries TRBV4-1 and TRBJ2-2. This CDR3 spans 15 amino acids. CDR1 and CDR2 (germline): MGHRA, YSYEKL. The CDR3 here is CASSPRVLNTGELFF.

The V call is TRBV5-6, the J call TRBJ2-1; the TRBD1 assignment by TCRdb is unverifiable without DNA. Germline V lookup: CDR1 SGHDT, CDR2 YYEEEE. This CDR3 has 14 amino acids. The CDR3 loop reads CASSTAGAGDGQFF.

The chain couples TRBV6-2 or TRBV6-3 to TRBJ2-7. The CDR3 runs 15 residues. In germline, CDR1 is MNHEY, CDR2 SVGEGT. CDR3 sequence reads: CASSPLDGFSYEQYF.

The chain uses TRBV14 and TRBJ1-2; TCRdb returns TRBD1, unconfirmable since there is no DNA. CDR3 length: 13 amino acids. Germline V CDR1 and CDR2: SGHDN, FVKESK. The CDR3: CASSPRGAYGYTF.

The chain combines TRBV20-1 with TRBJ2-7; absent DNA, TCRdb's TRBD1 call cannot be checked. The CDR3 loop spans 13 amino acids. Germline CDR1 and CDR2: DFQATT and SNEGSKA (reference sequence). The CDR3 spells CSAAGPSSYEQYF.

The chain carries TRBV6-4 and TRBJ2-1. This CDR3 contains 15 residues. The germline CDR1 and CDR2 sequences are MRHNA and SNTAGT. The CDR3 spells CASSDHDGSYNEQFF.

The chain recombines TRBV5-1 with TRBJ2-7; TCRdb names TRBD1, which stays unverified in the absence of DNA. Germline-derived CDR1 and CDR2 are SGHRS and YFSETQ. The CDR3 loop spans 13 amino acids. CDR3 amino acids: CASSSGGWYEQYF.

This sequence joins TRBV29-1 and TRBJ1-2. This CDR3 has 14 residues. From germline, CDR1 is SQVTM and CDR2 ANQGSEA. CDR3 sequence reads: CSVEDLGSNYGYTF.

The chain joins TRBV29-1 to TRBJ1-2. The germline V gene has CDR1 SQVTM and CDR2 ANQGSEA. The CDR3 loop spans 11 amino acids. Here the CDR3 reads CSVGSAYGYTF. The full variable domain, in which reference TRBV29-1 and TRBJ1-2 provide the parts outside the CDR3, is SAVISQKPSRDICQRGTSLTIQCQVDSQVTMMFWYRQQPGQSLTLIATANQGSEATYESGFVIDKFPISRPNLTFSTLTVSNMSPEDSSIYLCSVGSAYGYTFGSGTRLTVV.

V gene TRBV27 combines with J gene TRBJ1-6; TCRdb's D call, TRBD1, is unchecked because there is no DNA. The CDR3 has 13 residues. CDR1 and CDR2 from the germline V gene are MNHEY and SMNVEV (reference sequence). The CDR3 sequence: CASSSDSNSPLHF.

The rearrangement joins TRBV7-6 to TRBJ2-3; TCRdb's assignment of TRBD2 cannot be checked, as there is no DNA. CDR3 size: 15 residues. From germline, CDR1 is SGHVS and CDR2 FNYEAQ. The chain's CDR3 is CASSLNAGSADTQYF.

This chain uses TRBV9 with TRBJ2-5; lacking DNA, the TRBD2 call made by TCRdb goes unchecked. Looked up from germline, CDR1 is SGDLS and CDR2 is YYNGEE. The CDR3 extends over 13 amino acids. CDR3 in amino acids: CASSGGTQETQYF.

The CDR3 sequence: CSAREAGALYNEQFF. This rearrangement joins TRBV20-1 to TRBJ2-1; TCRdb's D call of TRBD2 is untestable without DNA. Germline CDR1 and CDR2: DFQATT and SNEGSKA (reference sequence). The CDR3 consists of 15 residues.